The rows below give T cell receptor beta chains drawn from one sample of a study of tumor T cells in aggressive B-cell lymphoma. Using immunoSEQ multiplex PCR, the repertoire was profiled, and TCRdb retains in-frame clones only, with some absent. The sample includes fewer than 800 clones, 80% to 90% seen only once; the top ten take around 7.1%. The material sequenced was tumor tissue. Source of these receptors: an adult with diffuse large B cell lymphoma. CDR3s include the opening cysteine and the closing phenylalanine or tryptophan. D genes are given only for firm matches. Size is omitted from some rows. Given values are once, few, many or a class for expanded clones.

J gene: TRBJ2-7; clone size: once; D gene: TRBD2; V gene: TRBV4-3; CDR3 protein: CASSQDMGTSGGTQYF; CDR3 DNA: TGCGCCAGCAGCCAAGATATGGGGACTAGCGGGGGGACGCAGTACTTC
J gene: TRBJ2-7; clone size: once; D gene: TRBD2; V gene: TRBV5-6; CDR3 protein: CASSFSAGGTAYEQYF; CDR3 DNA: TGTGCCAGCAGCTTCTCAGCGGGAGGGACGGCCTACGAGCAGTACTTC
J gene: TRBJ1-2; clone size: few; D gene: TRBD1; V gene: TRBV2; CDR3 protein: CASSPPGQDSYGYTF; CDR3 DNA: TGTGCCAGCAGTCCCCCGGGACAGGACTCCTATGGCTACACCTTC
J gene: TRBJ2-3; clone size: -; D gene: -; V gene: TRBV27; CDR3 protein: CASRPPVGVPGTDTQYF; CDR3 DNA: TGTGCCAGCAGACCCCCCGTAGGGGTTCCAGGGACAGATACGCAGTATTTT
J gene: TRBJ1-2; clone size: -; D gene: TRBD1; V gene: TRBV7-2; CDR3 protein: CASSSHGTANYGYTF; CDR3 DNA: TGTGCCAGCAGCTCTCACGGGACAGCTAACTATGGCTACACCTTC
J gene: TRBJ2-7; clone size: -; D gene: -; V gene: TRBV11-1; CDR3 protein: CASSLGTATAYEQYF; CDR3 DNA: TGTGCCAGCAGCTTAGGGACAGCCACCGCCTACGAGCAGTACTTC
J gene: TRBJ1-1; clone size: -; D gene: TRBD1; V gene: TRBV5-5; CDR3 protein: CASSLLQGDTPEAFF; CDR3 DNA: TGTGCCAGCAGCTTGTTGCAGGGGGATACGCCTGAAGCTTTCTTT
J gene: TRBJ2-6; clone size: once; D gene: -; V gene: TRBV5-8; CDR3 protein: CASSERSSGANVLTF; CDR3 DNA: TGTGCCAGCAGCGAGAGAAGCTCTGGGGCCAACGTCCTGACTTTC
J gene: TRBJ1-2; clone size: -; D gene: -; V gene: TRBV11-1; CDR3 protein: CASSSVTKAGKIYGYTF; CDR3 DNA: TGTGCCAGCAGCTCCGTGACTAAGGCTGGAAAGATCTATGGCTACACCTTC
J gene: TRBJ2-4; clone size: -; D gene: -; V gene: TRBV4-1; CDR3 protein: CASSPVKAKNIQYF; CDR3 DNA: TGCGCCAGCAGCCCCGTAAAAGCCAAAAACATTCAGTACTTC
J gene: TRBJ2-7; clone size: -; D gene: -; V gene: TRBV7-9; CDR3 protein: CASSLDAGPSEQYF; CDR3 DNA: TGTGCCAGCAGCTTAGATGCGGGACCTAGCGAGCAGTACTTC
J gene: TRBJ2-3; clone size: -; D gene: TRBD2; V gene: TRBV4-3; CDR3 protein: CASSRQYSGASTDTQYF; CDR3 DNA: TGCGCCAGCAGCCGACAGTATAGCGGGGCGTCGACAGATACGCAGTATTTT
J gene: TRBJ1-5; clone size: few; D gene: -; V gene: TRBV19; CDR3 protein: CASMEGQINQPQHF; CDR3 DNA: TGTGCCAGTATGGAGGGGCAGATCAATCAGCCCCAGCATTTT
J gene: TRBJ2-7; clone size: once; D gene: TRBD1; V gene: TRBV6-5; CDR3 protein: CASQGASYEQYF; CDR3 DNA: TGTGCCAGCCAGGGGGCATCCTACGAGCAGTACTTC
J gene: TRBJ2-1; clone size: -; D gene: -; V gene: TRBV7-7; CDR3 protein: CASSPFGSYNEQFF; CDR3 DNA: TGTGCCAGCAGCCCCTTCGGCTCCTACAATGAGCAGTTCTTC
J gene: TRBJ2-1; clone size: -; D gene: TRBD2; V gene: TRBV30; CDR3 protein: CAWNPAGAQQFF; CDR3 DNA: TGTGCCTGGAACCCAGCGGGGGCCCAGCAGTTCTTC
J gene: TRBJ1-1; clone size: -; D gene: TRBD1; V gene: TRBV5-5; CDR3 protein: CASSLLQGDTHEAFF; CDR3 DNA: TGTGCCAGCAGCTTGTTGCAGGGGGATACGCATGAAGCTTTCTTT
J gene: TRBJ1-6; clone size: -; D gene: -; V gene: TRBV7-8; CDR3 protein: CASMSGPWASPLHF; CDR3 DNA: TGTGCCAGCATGAGCGGCCCCTGGGCTTCACCCCTCCACTTT
J gene: TRBJ2-1; clone size: -; D gene: TRBD2; V gene: TRBV4-3; CDR3 protein: CASSQDPAGVGNEQFF; CDR3 DNA: TGCGCCAGCAGCCAAGACCCAGCGGGAGTGGGGAATGAGCAGTTCTTC
J gene: TRBJ2-1; clone size: once; D gene: TRBD2; V gene: TRBV27; CDR3 protein: CASSSGGFDNEQFF; CDR3 DNA: TGTGCCAGCAGTTCGGGGGGGTTTGACAATGAGCAGTTCTTC
J gene: TRBJ2-3; clone size: -; D gene: -; V gene: TRBV19; CDR3 protein: CASSSRTTAGDTQYF; CDR3 DNA: TGTGCCAGTAGTTCCCGTACCACCGCGGGGGATACGCAGTATTTT
J gene: TRBJ1-6; clone size: -; D gene: -; V gene: TRBV7-9; CDR3 protein: CASSSSFSNSPLHF; CDR3 DNA: TGTGCCAGCAGTAGCAGCTTCTCGAATTCACCCCTCCACTTT
J gene: TRBJ2-7; clone size: -; D gene: TRBD1; V gene: TRBV19; CDR3 protein: CASSPTGGPYEQYF; CDR3 DNA: TGTGCCAGTAGCCCGACAGGGGGCCCCTACGAGCAGTACTTC
J gene: TRBJ2-5; clone size: -; D gene: -; V gene: TRBV25-1; CDR3 protein: CASSDTSGSSETQYF; CDR3 DNA: TGTGCCAGCAGTGATACTTCCGGGAGTTCAGAGACCCAGTACTTC
J gene: TRBJ2-1; clone size: -; D gene: -; V gene: TRBV20-1; CDR3 protein: CSAFRYNEQFF; CDR3 DNA: TGCAGTGCATTCAGGTACAATGAGCAGTTCTTC
J gene: TRBJ1-2; clone size: -; D gene: -; V gene: TRBV5-8; CDR3 protein: CASSFPGVDTTYGYTF; CDR3 DNA: TGTGCCAGCAGCTTTCCAGGGGTCGACACAACCTATGGCTACACCTTC
J gene: TRBJ2-7; clone size: few; D gene: -; V gene: TRBV20-1; CDR3 protein: CSADSSYEQYF; CDR3 DNA: TGCAGTGCCGACAGTTCCTACGAGCAGTACTTC
J gene: TRBJ2-7; clone size: -; D gene: TRBD1; V gene: TRBV11-2; CDR3 protein: CASSFLPQGTYEQYF; CDR3 DNA: TGTGCCAGCAGCTTCCTTCCACAGGGGACCTACGAGCAGTACTTC
J gene: TRBJ1-1; clone size: -; D gene: -; V gene: TRBV6-5; CDR3 protein: CASSYFPVNTEAFF; CDR3 DNA: TGTGCCAGCAGTTACTTCCCAGTTAACACTGAAGCTTTCTTT
J gene: TRBJ1-1; clone size: once; D gene: -; V gene: TRBV2; CDR3 protein: CASSLPGREAFF; CDR3 DNA: TGTGCCAGCAGTCTCCCCGGGAGAGAAGCTTTCTTT
J gene: TRBJ2-5; clone size: -; D gene: -; V gene: TRBV13; CDR3 protein: CASSYRQAQETQYF; CDR3 DNA: TGTGCCAGCAGCTACCGGCAGGCACAAGAGACCCAGTACTTC
J gene: TRBJ1-1; clone size: -; D gene: -; V gene: TRBV2; CDR3 protein: CASRASRLRGNTEVFF; CDR3 DNA: TGTGCCAGCAGGGCCAGCCGTCTTCGGGGGAACACTGAAGTTTTCTTT
J gene: TRBJ1-1; clone size: -; D gene: -; V gene: TRBV6-5; CDR3 protein: CASSYVRGSEAFF; CDR3 DNA: TGTGCCAGCAGTTACGTGAGGGGGTCTGAAGCTTTCTTT
J gene: TRBJ2-1; clone size: few; D gene: -; V gene: TRBV2; CDR3 protein: CASSQDYYNEQFF; CDR3 DNA: TGTGCCAGCAGTCAAGACTATTACAATGAGCAGTTCTTC
J gene: TRBJ1-3; clone size: -; D gene: -; V gene: TRBV7-9; CDR3 protein: CASSLGTAYSGNTIYF; CDR3 DNA: TGTGCCAGCAGCTTAGGGACAGCCTACTCTGGAAACACCATATATTTT
J gene: TRBJ2-7; clone size: -; D gene: -; V gene: TRBV7-9; CDR3 protein: CASSSGTTYEQYF; CDR3 DNA: TGTGCCAGCAGCTCCGGGACAACCTACGAGCAGTACTTC
J gene: TRBJ1-5; clone size: -; D gene: TRBD1; V gene: TRBV16; CDR3 protein: CASSLDRGQPQHF; CDR3 DNA: TGTGCCAGCAGCCTAGACAGGGGACAGCCCCAGCATTTT
J gene: TRBJ2-4; clone size: -; D gene: -; V gene: TRBV28; CDR3 protein: CASSAPVDRSLAKNIQYF; CDR3 DNA: TGTGCCAGCAGTGCGCCTGTCGACAGGTCCCTAGCCAAAAACATTCAGTACTTC
J gene: TRBJ2-2; clone size: -; D gene: TRBD1; V gene: TRBV5-1; CDR3 protein: CASSAGGDTGELFF; CDR3 DNA: TGCGCCAGCAGTGCAGGGGGTGACACCGGGGAGCTGTTTTTT
J gene: TRBJ2-7; clone size: -; D gene: -; V gene: TRBV20-1; CDR3 protein: CSARVLYEQYF; CDR3 DNA: TGCAGTGCTAGAGTGCTATACGAGCAGTACTTC
J gene: TRBJ2-2; clone size: once; D gene: TRBD2; V gene: TRBV5-6; CDR3 protein: CASSLIGGSEHRGAVF; CDR3 DNA: TGTGCCAGCAGCCTCATCGGGGGGTCGGAACACCGGGGAGCTGTTTTT
J gene: TRBJ1-1; clone size: -; D gene: TRBD1; V gene: TRBV29-1; CDR3 protein: CSGQGNSEAFF; CDR3 DNA: TGCAGCGGACAGGGGAACTCTGAAGCTTTCTTT
J gene: TRBJ2-5; clone size: -; D gene: TRBD2; V gene: TRBV7-9; CDR3 protein: CASGLAGGVETQYF; CDR3 DNA: TGTGCCAGCGGGCTGGCGGGAGGGGTAGAGACCCAGTACTTC
J gene: TRBJ2-7; clone size: -; D gene: TRBD1; V gene: TRBV11-2; CDR3 protein: CASSFGTGATYEQYF; CDR3 DNA: TGTGCCAGCAGCTTCGGGACAGGGGCTACCTACGAGCAGTACTTC
J gene: TRBJ2-7; clone size: -; D gene: -; V gene: TRBV18; CDR3 protein: CASSPVHGGDSYEQYF; CDR3 DNA: TGTGCCAGCTCACCCGTCCACGGCGGGGACTCCTACGAGCAGTACTTC
J gene: TRBJ2-4; clone size: -; D gene: TRBD2; V gene: TRBV7-3; CDR3 protein: CASSPLAGGPNIQYF; CDR3 DNA: TGTGCCAGCAGTCCATTAGCGGGGGGGCCAAACATTCAGTACTTC
J gene: TRBJ1-1; clone size: few; D gene: -; V gene: TRBV9; CDR3 protein: CASSSRGNRNTEAFF; CDR3 DNA: TGTGCCAGCAGCTCCCGAGGGAACAGGAACACTGAAGCTTTCTTT
J gene: TRBJ1-1; clone size: -; D gene: -; V gene: TRBV5-1; CDR3 protein: CASSLGAREAFF; CDR3 DNA: TGCGCCAGCAGCTTGGGTGCCAGAGAAGCTTTCTTT
J gene: TRBJ2-1; clone size: -; D gene: TRBD2; V gene: TRBV2; CDR3 protein: CASSEELADNEQFF; CDR3 DNA: TGTGCCAGCAGTGAGGAACTAGCGGACAATGAGCAGTTCTTC
J gene: TRBJ2-4; clone size: -; D gene: -; V gene: TRBV15; CDR3 protein: CATSRAGQKNIQYF; CDR3 DNA: TGTGCCACCAGCAGAGCGGGACAAAAAAACATTCAGTACTTC
J gene: TRBJ2-3; clone size: -; D gene: TRBD2; V gene: TRBV7-9; CDR3 protein: CASSSGGTDTQYF; CDR3 DNA: TGTGCCAGCAGCTCCGGGGGGACAGATACGCAGTATTTT
J gene: TRBJ2-1; clone size: -; D gene: TRBD1; V gene: TRBV7-9; CDR3 protein: CASSSGTGQYNEQFF; CDR3 DNA: TGTGCCAGCAGCTCCGGGACAGGGCAATACAATGAGCAGTTCTTC
J gene: TRBJ2-7; clone size: -; D gene: TRBD2; V gene: TRBV30; CDR3 protein: CALTNLAEPYEQYF; CDR3 DNA: TGTGCCCTAACCAATCTAGCGGAACCCTACGAGCAGTACTTC
J gene: TRBJ1-4; clone size: -; D gene: -; V gene: TRBV29-1; CDR3 protein: CSVVLGTKNEKLFF; CDR3 DNA: TGCAGCGTTGTTCTGGGGACAAAAAATGAAAAACTGTTTTTT